Described below is a single T cell receptor beta chain sequence and its context. Germline V gene sequence: CDR1 LNHDA, CDR2 SQIVND (reference sequence). With 6 bases removed from V and 1 base from J, the gap between germline ends came to 12 bases. This CDR3 has 14 residues. This table comes from immunoSEQ multiplex PCR, and its TCRdb copy is limited to in-frame clones, with some not included. The profile shows more than 250,000 clones, around 86% of them singletons. These data come from a study of blood T cell repertoires in COVID-19. Sequencing was done on a sample of peripheral blood. This clonotype was obtained from a woman between 45 and 65 years old with acute or convalescent COVID-19. The genes are TRBV19 and TRBJ2-5; a possible D gene is TRBD1 (5 bases). The CDR3 sequence is CASSPDRPQETQYF. The CDR3 region has the DNA TGTGCCAGTAGCCCCGACAGACCCCAAGAGACCCAGTACTTC.